This record concerns one T cell receptor (beta chain) sequence. The antigen remains undetermined. These data come from a study of molecular identifiers for immune sequencing clone quantification. General study points: The sizes of highly expanded clones could be underestimated when identical TCR molecules share a barcode.

One entry per CDR3 protein results from TCRdb running MiXCR on the PCR reads. The data hold some 650,000 distinct CDR3 sequences, with 20% observed a single time. Germline-derived CDR1 and CDR2 are MDHEN and SYDVKM. This CDR3 is 14 amino acids long. The germline V and J ends were trimmed by 5 bases and 5 bases, with 13 bases remaining between them. V is TRBV28 and J is TRBJ2-1; no reliable D call. The source of this sequence is a human donor in good health. Some libraries in this study had Jurkat cell RNA spiked in. The sample was naive CD8+ T cells from blood, with Jurkat cell RNA spiked in. Subset denoted: FACS-sorted CD8+CD4-CCR7+CD45RA+ naive T cells. CDR3 loop: CASSATTGNNEQFF. The CDR3 nucleotides are TGTGCCAGCAGTGCCACGACTGGAAACAATGAGCAGTTCTTC.